The sequence of this T cell receptor beta chain was determined in a study of tumor and adjacent non-tumor tissue in lung cancer. Study in general: Patients comprised about a dozen adenocarcinoma, a couple of squamous cell carcinoma and 1 small cell lung cancer. Findings and caveats of the study: Normal lung showed higher cumulative top 100 clone frequency than tumor. TCR diversity was significantly greater in tumor than normal lung tissue.

The CDR3 length is 13 residues. From germline, CDR1 is SQVTM and CDR2 ANQGSEA. Note on this clonotype: The antigen remains unidentified. Being one base from a much bigger clone, this may be a read error.

Three rounds of nested PCR, following a modified ARM-PCR protocol, produced the TCRbeta library. Via MiXCR, TCRdb re-called the multiplex PCR reads, giving one row per CDR3 protein. The sample contains approximately 150,000 distinct CDR3 sequences, approximately 66% of which appear only once. The template was RNA from unsorted bulk tissue. The TCR sequence derives from a man aged 55 to 70 with small cell lung cancer. The sequenced material came from lung tumor tissue. The rearrangement joins TRBV29-1 to TRBJ2-2; no reliable D call. This CDR3 reads CSVRIADTRELFF. In DNA, the CDR3 is TGCAGCGTTCGGATAGCTGACACCAGGGAGCTGTTTTTT.